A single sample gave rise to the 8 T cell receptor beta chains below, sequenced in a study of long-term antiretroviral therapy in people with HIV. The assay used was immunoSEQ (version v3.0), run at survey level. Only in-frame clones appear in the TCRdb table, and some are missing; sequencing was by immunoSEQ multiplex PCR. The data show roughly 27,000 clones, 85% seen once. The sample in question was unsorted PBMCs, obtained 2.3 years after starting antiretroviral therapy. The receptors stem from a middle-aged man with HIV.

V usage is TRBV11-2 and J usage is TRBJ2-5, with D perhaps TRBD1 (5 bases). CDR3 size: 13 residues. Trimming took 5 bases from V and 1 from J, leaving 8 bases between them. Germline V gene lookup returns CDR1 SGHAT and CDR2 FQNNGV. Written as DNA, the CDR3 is TGTGCCAGCAGCGGCGACAGCCAAGAGACCCAGTACTTC. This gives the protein CASSGDSQETQYF. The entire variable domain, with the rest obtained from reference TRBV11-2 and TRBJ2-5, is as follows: EAGVAQSPRYKIIEKRQSVAFWCNPISGHATLYWYQQILGQGPKLLIQFQNNGVVDDSQLPKDRFSAERLKGVDSTLKIQPAKLEDSAVYLCASSGDSQETQYFGPGTRLLVL.

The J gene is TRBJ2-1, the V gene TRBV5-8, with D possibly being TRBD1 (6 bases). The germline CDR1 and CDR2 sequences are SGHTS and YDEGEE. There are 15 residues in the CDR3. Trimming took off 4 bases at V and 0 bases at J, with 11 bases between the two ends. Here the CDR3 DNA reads TGTGCCAGCAGCATAGGACAGAGCTCCTACAATGAGCAGTTCTTC. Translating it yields CASSIGQSSYNEQFF.

CDR3 coding DNA: TGCAGCCCTCGGAGGCAGGGAATGGACTATGGCTACACCTTC. The encoded protein is CSPRRQGMDYGYTF. The chain uses TRBV29-1 and TRBJ1-2; the D gene is possibly TRBD1 (5 bases). This CDR3 comprises 14 residues. Germline loops: CDR1 SQVTM, CDR2 ANQGSEA. The V and J ends lost 8 bases and 3 bases respectively, with 19 bases between them.

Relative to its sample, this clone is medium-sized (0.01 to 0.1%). CDR3 residues: CASSLGQEYEQYF. In nucleotides, the CDR3 is TGTGCCAGCAGCTTGGGACAGGAGTACGAGCAGTACTTC. The V gene is TRBV7-6, the J gene TRBJ2-7, with 8 positions matching TRBD1. Looked up from germline, CDR1 is SGHVS and CDR2 is FNYEAQ. With V trimmed by 3 bases and J by 4 bases, 2 bases remained unmatched. This CDR3 spans 13 amino acids.

The DNA of the CDR3 is TGTGCCAGCAGTGAAGGGCTAGCGCCCAGCACAGATACGCAGTATTTT. Amino acid sequence: CASSEGLAPSTDTQYF. The chain is built from TRBV25-1 and TRBJ2-3; D possibly corresponds to TRBD2 (6 bases). Per the germline V gene, CDR1 is MGHDK and CDR2 is SYGVNS. Between the trimmed V and J ends, which lost 2 bases and 0 bases, there was a span of 12 bases. This CDR3 has 16 amino acids.

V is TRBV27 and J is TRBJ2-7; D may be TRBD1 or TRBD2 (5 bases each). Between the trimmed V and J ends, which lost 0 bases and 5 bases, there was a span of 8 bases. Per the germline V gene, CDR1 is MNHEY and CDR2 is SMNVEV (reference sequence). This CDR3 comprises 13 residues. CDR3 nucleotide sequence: TGTGCCAGCAGTTTATCGAGGGACCACGAGCAGTACTTC. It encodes CASSLSRDHEQYF.

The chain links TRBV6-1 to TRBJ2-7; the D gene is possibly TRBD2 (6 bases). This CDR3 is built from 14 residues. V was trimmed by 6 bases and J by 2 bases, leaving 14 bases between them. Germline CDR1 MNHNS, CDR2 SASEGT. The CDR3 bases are TGTGCCAGCAGCTGGGCGGGGTCTACCTACGAGCAGTACTTC. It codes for CASSWAGSTYEQYF.

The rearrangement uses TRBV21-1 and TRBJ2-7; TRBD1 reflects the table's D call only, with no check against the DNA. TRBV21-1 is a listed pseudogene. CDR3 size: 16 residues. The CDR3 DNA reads TGTGCCAGCAGCAAAGCTGACGACAGCTCCTCCTACGAGCAGTACTTC. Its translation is CASSKADDSSSYEQYF.